This record covers a single TCR beta chain. Antigen: not known. This CDR3 is built from 16 residues. Germline V gene sequence: CDR1 LNHNV, CDR2 YYDKDF (reference sequence). V was shortened by 0 bases and J by 0 bases, with 9 bases between the two germline ends. This sample was taken from a study of cytomegalovirus exposure and HLA in healthy donors. Background on the study: Among roughly 190 million T cells, an earlier analysis found around 100 million unique TCR beta sequences. Study outcomes and limitations: In the analysis, some V segments, TRBV6-2 and TRBV6-3 included, were excluded as indistinguishable.

Researchers ran the PCR with 60 Vbeta and 13 Jbeta primers. Data came from immunoSEQ multiplex PCR; TCRdb stores just in-frame clones and leaves some out. The table lists approximately 140,000 clones, with about 2% in the top ten. The sequencing sample was made of PBMCs. V usage is TRBV15 and J usage is TRBJ2-1, with a weak D call TRBD2 (5 bases). This receptor was obtained from a woman under 30 in good health and CMV-seronegative. CDR3 DNA sequence: TGTGCCACCAGCAGAGATAGGAGCGGCTCCTACAATGAGCAGTTCTTC. This encodes CATSRDRSGSYNEQFF.